What follows are 25 T cell receptor beta chains derived from one specimen sequenced in a study of cytomegalovirus exposure and HLA in healthy donors. Researchers ran the PCR with 60 Vbeta and 13 Jbeta primers. Libraries were prepared by immunoSEQ multiplex PCR; TCRdb keeps only in-frame clonotypes and omits some of them. This sample yields about 120,000 clones, of which over 60% are seen a single time; roughly 3.7% belongs to the top ten. What was sequenced was PBMCs. These receptors were collected from a human donor in good health.

The V call is TRBV4-1, the J call TRBJ2-2, with 11 bases lining up with TRBD2. The V segment lost 3 bases and the J segment 4 bases; nucleotides outside the gene matches: 10. In germline, CDR1 is MGHRA, CDR2 YSYEKL. The CDR3 length is 18 residues. CDR3 protein: CASSHPPTSGRSTGELFF. The DNA for the CDR3 is TGCGCCAGCAGCCATCCTCCTACTAGCGGGAGAAGCACCGGGGAGCTGTTTTTT.

The chain employs TRBV11-3 and TRBJ1-2; TRBD1 aligns across 11 bases. The CDR3 is made up of 16 amino acids. V shed 2 bases and J 2 bases; nucleotides not matched to a gene: 4. Germline V gives CDR1 SGHNT, CDR2 YENEEA. Here the CDR3 DNA reads TGTGCCAGCAGCTTACCGGGACAGGGGGGGAACTATGGCTACACCTTC. Its protein is CASSLPGQGGNYGYTF.

This chain joins TRBV28 and TRBJ1-2; 8 bases align to TRBD1. Per germline, CDR1 MDHEN and CDR2 SYDVKM. V shed 7 bases and J 5 bases; nucleotides not matched to a gene: 12. This CDR3 is 15 amino acids long. CDR3 nucleotides: TGTGCCAGCAACTCAGGGGGCGCAGGCGGGTATGGCTACACCTTC. Amino acids: CASNSGGAGGYGYTF.

Concerning this clone: At one of its ends the junction is not consistent with the germline gene, which may arise from a read error. Other nucleotide sequences from this sample produce the same CDR3. V and J are TRBV27 and TRBJ2-2; 9 nucleotides agree with TRBD1. This CDR3 comprises 17 residues. Per germline, CDR1 MNHEY and CDR2 SMNVEV (reference sequence). The CDR3 region is CASSSLRQGGVTGELFF. DNA for the CDR3: TGTGCCAGCAGTTCACTAAGACAGGGGGGGGTCACCGGGGAGTTGTTTTTT.

V and J are TRBV7-9 and TRBJ1-1; tentatively, D is TRBD1 (5 bases). The CDR3 has 14 residues. From germline, CDR1 is SEHNR and CDR2 FQNEAQ (reference sequence). Trimming left V 1 base short and J 4 bases short, with 10 bases between. The CDR3: CASSLGGWGTEAFF. For the CDR3, the DNA is TGTGCCAGCAGCTTAGGGGGCTGGGGCACTGAAGCTTTCTTT.

This rearrangement joins TRBV11-2 to TRBJ2-7; TRBD1 agrees at 10 bases. The CDR3 length is 15 residues. With 3 bases clipped from V and 4 bases from J, the junction kept 6 bases outside the gene matches. Germline loops: CDR1 SGHAT, CDR2 FQNNGV. The CDR3 DNA reads as TGTGCCAGCAGCTTGGACAGGGGGTTTGGATACGAGCAGTACTTC. Its translation is CASSLDRGFGYEQYF. Full variable domain (rest looked up from reference TRBV11-2 and TRBJ2-7): EAGVAQSPRYKIIEKRQSVAFWCNPISGHATLYWYQQILGQGPKLLIQFQNNGVVDDSQLPKDRFSAERLKGVDSTLKIQPAKLEDSAVYLCASSLDRGFGYEQYFGPGTRLTVT.

The chain carries TRBV18 and TRBJ2-4; D is possibly TRBD1 (5 bases). V dropped 3 bases and J dropped 8 bases, with 23 bases sitting between them. The CDR3 totals 17 residues. CDR1 is KGHSH, CDR2 LQKENI, per germline. The CDR3 DNA reads TGTGCCAGCTCACCTCAGGGTGCTACAGGTGGTAGGGACATTCAGTACTTC. The encoded protein is CASSPQGATGGRDIQYF.

The rearrangement links TRBV29-1 to TRBJ1-1; possibly TRBD1 for D (5 bases). The CDR3 extends over 14 amino acids. Germline lookup yields CDR1 SQVTM and CDR2 ANQGSEA. Trimming left V 7 bases short and J 2 bases short, with 17 bases between. The CDR3 DNA is TGCAGCGCCCGTGGGGGGGGTCTAAACACTGAAGCTTTCTTT. Translated: CSARGGGLNTEAFF. The whole variable domain, remainder taken from reference TRBV29-1 and TRBJ1-1, is SAVISQKPSRDICQRGTSLTIQCQVDSQVTMMFWYRQQPGQSLTLIATANQGSEATYESGFVIDKFPISRPNLTFSTLTVSNMSPEDSSIYLCSARGGGLNTEAFFGQGTRLTVV.

The V gene is TRBV7-8, the J gene TRBJ2-7; TRBD2 matches at 9 bases. Germline trimming cut 4 bases from V and 5 bases from J; bases unmatched to any gene: 12. This CDR3 contains 16 residues. Germline V gene data show CDR1 as SGHVS and CDR2 as FQNEAQ. CDR3 sequence reads: CASSSIGGLAGNEQYF. CDR3 sequence (DNA): TGTGCCAGCAGCTCCATCGGTGGGCTAGCGGGAAACGAGCAGTACTTC. Combining the CDR3 with reference TRBV7-8 and TRBJ2-7 gives the whole variable domain GAGVSQSPRYKVAKRGQDVALRCDPISGHVSLFWYQQALGQGPEFLTYFQNEAQLDKSGLPSDRFFAERPEGSVSTLKIQRTQQEDSAVYLCASSSIGGLAGNEQYFGPGTRLTVT.

This rearrangement joins TRBV2 to TRBJ2-7, with 10 positions matching TRBD2. J lost 3 bases, V lost 11 bases, and 4 bases had no gene match. The CDR3 sequence is 12 residues long. Germline CDR1 reads SNHLY; CDR2 reads FYNNEI. The CDR3 DNA is TGTGCCTCGCGGACTAGCGGCTACGAGCAGTACTTC. Translating it yields CASRTSGYEQYF.

The chain uses TRBV18 and TRBJ1-2; tentative D call: TRBD1 (6 bases). Germline-derived CDR1 and CDR2 are KGHSH and LQKENI. The CDR3 contains 15 residues. The ends were cut back, 5 bases at V and 8 bases at J, with 21 bases in the middle. The DNA of the CDR3 is TGTGCCAGCTCATCAACGAGGACAGCTGAGTGGGGCTACACCTTC. This gives the protein CASSSTRTAEWGYTF.

This rearrangement joins TRBV4-1 to TRBJ1-1, with D possibly being TRBD1 (5 bases). The length of the CDR3 is 16 residues. Germline V gives CDR1 MGHRA, CDR2 YSYEKL. V was cut by 0 bases and J by 3 bases, with 14 bases left in between. The CDR3 protein is CASSQDRPGPYTEAFF. The CDR3 nucleotides read TGCGCCAGCAGCCAAGATCGCCCAGGGCCGTACACTGAAGCTTTCTTT.

This sequence joins TRBV28 and TRBJ2-1; maybe TRBD1 (5 bases). Germline V CDR1 and CDR2: MDHEN, SYDVKM. Trimming took 3 bases from V and 10 from J, leaving 19 bases between them. The CDR3 runs to 15 residues. The CDR3 loop is CASSLGPSPPAEQFF. The CDR3 coding sequence is TGTGCCAGCAGTTTGGGGCCTAGTCCGCCCGCCGAGCAGTTCTTC. Full variable domain (remainder filled in from reference TRBV28 and TRBJ2-1): DVKVTQSSRYLVKRTGEKVFLECVQDMDHENMFWYRQDPGLGLRLIYFSYDVKMKEKGDIPEGYSVSREKKERFSLILESASTNQTSMYLCASSLGPSPPAEQFFGPGTRLTVL.

With respect to this clone: At the DNA level, this CDR3 is encoded by other sequences in the same sample as well. The chain links TRBV2 to TRBJ2-3; D is ambiguous. The V gene's germline CDR1 is SNHLY and CDR2 FYNNEI. Trimming cost V 1 base and J 2 bases, with 10 bases left between them. The CDR3 covers 15 residues. CDR3 sequence (DNA): TGTGCCAGCAGTGAAGTCCGCCGCGACACAGATACGCAGTATTTT. As protein: CASSEVRRDTDTQYF. Looking up the rest from reference TRBV2 and TRBJ2-3 gives the full variable domain: EPEVTQTPSHQVTQMGQEVILRCVPISNHLYFYWYRQILGQKVEFLVSFYNNEISEKSEIFDDQFSVERPDGSNFTLKIRSTKLEDSAMYFCASSEVRRDTDTQYFGPGTRLTVL.

This chain connects TRBV5-6 to TRBJ1-1; TRBD1 is a possible D gene (6 bases). Germline assignment: CDR1 SGHDT and CDR2 YYEEEE. The CDR3 is 14 residues long. The V gene lost 0 bases and the J gene lost 4 bases, with 10 bases spanning the gap. The CDR3 DNA reads TGTGCCAGCAGCTTGGACGGCAGGGGCACTGAAGCTTTCTTT. It encodes CASSLDGRGTEAFF.

The chain employs TRBV5-4 and TRBJ2-3; 9 bases are a match to TRBD2. The germline CDR1 and CDR2 sequences are SGHNT and YYREEE (reference sequence). Trimming took 4 bases from V and 2 from J; bases not matched to a gene: 14. This CDR3 contains 18 residues. The DNA of the CDR3 is TGTGCCAGCAGCCTGCTCGCTAGCGGGGAGTGGCCCACAGATACGCAGTATTTT. The encoded protein is CASSLLASGEWPTDTQYF.

This clone was seen once. The V gene is TRBV5-1, the J gene TRBJ2-7; 10 bases map to TRBD1. J was trimmed by 3 bases and V by 5 bases; bases with no gene match: 5. The CDR3 has 14 residues. Germline lookup yields CDR1 SGHRS and CDR2 YFSETQ. The CDR3 DNA is TGCGCCAGCAGACCGGACAGGGGGATCTACGAGCAGTACTTC. The encoded protein is CASRPDRGIYEQYF.

This clone was found a few times. This rearrangement joins TRBV6-5 to TRBJ2-2; 9 bases are a match to TRBD1. J lost 4 bases, V lost 4 bases, and 7 bases had no gene match. CDR3 length: 16 amino acids. Per the germline V gene, CDR1 is MNHEY and CDR2 is SVGAGI. CDR3 DNA: TGTGCCAGCAGTTCCTCCGGGACAGGGTTCACCGGGGAGCTGTTTTTT. Translation: CASSSSGTGFTGELFF.

The chain uses TRBV5-1 and TRBJ2-1, with 13 bases aligning to TRBD2. This CDR3 region has 14 residues. Germline V gene sequence: CDR1 SGHRS, CDR2 YFSETQ. Germline trimming cut 2 bases from V and 12 bases from J; bases unmatched to any gene: 5. CDR3 bases: TGCGCCAGCAGCTTAGGACTAGCGGGAGCTGGGCAGTTCTTC. Residues: CASSLGLAGAGQFF.

The chain links TRBV4-2 to TRBJ2-4; TRBD2 matches at 15 bases. The germline V gene encodes CDR1 LGHNA and CDR2 YNFKEQ. This CDR3 comprises 19 residues. Trimming took 0 bases from V and 3 from J; bases not matched to a gene: 6. The CDR3 DNA is TGTGCCAGCAGCCAAGACCGGGGACTAGCGGGAGGAGGCAAAAACATTCAGTACTTC. This sequence encodes CASSQDRGLAGGGKNIQYF.

The gene calls are TRBV19 and TRBJ1-5, with D hard to call. This CDR3 contains 13 residues. Looked up from germline, CDR1 is LNHDA and CDR2 is SQIVND (reference sequence). CDR3 amino acids: CAAVGSRNQPQHF. The CDR3 DNA is TGTGCTGCGGTGGGTTCACGCAATCAGCCCCAGCATTTT.

This clone was observed once. This chain connects TRBV14 to TRBJ2-4; D call uncertain. Germline V lookup: CDR1 SGHDN, CDR2 FVKESK. CDR3 size: 12 residues. The germline V and J ends were trimmed by 0 bases and 10 bases, with 7 bases remaining between them. CDR3 region: CASSQDPIIQYF. In DNA form, the CDR3 reads TGTGCCAGCAGCCAAGATCCTATTATTCAGTACTTC.

The chain employs TRBV6-5 and TRBJ2-5, with D unresolved. V was cut by 8 bases and J by 4 bases, with 20 bases left in between. In germline, CDR1 is MNHEY, CDR2 SVGAGI. The CDR3 sequence is 15 residues long. The CDR3 here is CASRSSSTQTETQYF. The CDR3, as DNA: TGTGCCAGCCGCAGTAGTAGCACCCAAACAGAGACCCAGTACTTC.

This chain uses TRBV18 with TRBJ2-2; perhaps TRBD2 as D (6 bases). CDR3 size: 15 residues. Trimming cost V 3 bases and J 7 bases, with 15 bases left between them. Germline loops: CDR1 KGHSH, CDR2 LQKENI. The chain's CDR3 is CASSPWEAVNGELFF. CDR3 DNA sequence: TGTGCCAGCTCACCGTGGGAGGCGGTTAACGGGGAGCTGTTTTTT.

The chain has TRBV4-1 and TRBJ2-1; perhaps TRBD2 as D (5 bases). The CDR3 is 17 residues long. The V end was cut by 2 bases, the J end by 0 bases, with 14 bases between. Germline V CDR1 and CDR2: MGHRA, YSYEKL. CDR3 sequence reads: CASSQPLLGSSYNEQFF. The DNA for the CDR3 is TGCGCCAGCAGCCAACCCTTACTAGGAAGCTCCTACAATGAGCAGTTCTTC.